This TCR beta chain was profiled in a study of identical twins. This CDR3 is built from 15 residues. Per the germline V gene, CDR1 is KGHSH and CDR2 is LQKENI. Germline trimming cut 1 base from V and 5 bases from J; bases unmatched to any gene: 0. This clonotype was observed a handful of times. TCRdb re-called the 5' RACE reads through MiXCR, storing one row per CDR3 protein. The data hold a few hundred thousand distinct CDR3 sequences, with more than 9% observed a single time. Healthy Caucasian donors formed the entire cohort. These data are also associated with another study on yellow fever vaccine responses in identical twins. From that second work: As reported, the vaccine T cell response of twins seemed partly convergent and partly personalized.

The receptor was derived from a woman under 30 in good health. The chain is built from TRBV18 and TRBJ1-6, with 9 bases fitting TRBD1. The specimen was PBMCs. The DNA for the CDR3 is TGTGCCAGCTCACCACGGGACAGGGATAATTCACCCCTCCACTTT. It codes for CASSPRDRDNSPLHF.